The present entry profiles one T cell receptor beta chain with its context. As yet, its antigen is unknown. Generated by immunoSEQ multiplex PCR, the TCRdb table keeps only in-frame clones and is missing some. The table has approximately 100,000 clones, around 87% seen once; the top ten hold roughly 10%. The sample comes from a study of T cell responses to AZD1222 COVID-19 vaccine. Study-wide results and limits: Only a handful of individuals given AZD1222 were seropositive at baseline. Donors in the cohort were predominantly white British and more often female, and clonal diversity was possibly underestimated. Researchers report vaccine-associated CD4 TCRs spanning spike, with dominance at 160-218 and 743-854.

This CDR3 is built from 13 residues. Germline V gene lookup returns CDR1 SGHNT and CDR2 YENEEA. J was trimmed by 6 bases and V by 5 bases; bases with no gene match: 7. The chain carries TRBV11-3 and TRBJ2-7; TRBD1 aligns across 7 bases. The specimen was peripheral blood, collected 28 days after the second AZD1222 dose. This clonotype was obtained from an adult who received the AZD1222 COVID-19 vaccine. CDR3 residues: CASSITGAVEQYF. CDR3 nucleotide sequence: TGTGCCAGCAGCATCACAGGGGCTGTCGAGCAGTACTTC.